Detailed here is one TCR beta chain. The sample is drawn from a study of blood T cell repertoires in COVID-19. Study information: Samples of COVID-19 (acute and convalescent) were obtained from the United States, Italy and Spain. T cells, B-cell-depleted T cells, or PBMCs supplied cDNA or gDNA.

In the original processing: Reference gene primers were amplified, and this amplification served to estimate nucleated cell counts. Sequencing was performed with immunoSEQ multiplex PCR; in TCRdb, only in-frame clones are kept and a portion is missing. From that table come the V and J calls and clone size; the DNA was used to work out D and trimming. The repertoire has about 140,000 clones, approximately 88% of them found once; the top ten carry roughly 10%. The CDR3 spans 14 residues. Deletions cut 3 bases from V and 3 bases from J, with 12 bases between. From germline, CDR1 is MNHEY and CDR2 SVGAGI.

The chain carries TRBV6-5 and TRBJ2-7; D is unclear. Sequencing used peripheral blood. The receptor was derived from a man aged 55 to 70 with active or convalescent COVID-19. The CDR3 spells CASSYSTGLYEQYF. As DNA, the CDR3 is TGTGCCAGCAGTTATTCAACGGGTCTCTACGAGCAGTACTTC.